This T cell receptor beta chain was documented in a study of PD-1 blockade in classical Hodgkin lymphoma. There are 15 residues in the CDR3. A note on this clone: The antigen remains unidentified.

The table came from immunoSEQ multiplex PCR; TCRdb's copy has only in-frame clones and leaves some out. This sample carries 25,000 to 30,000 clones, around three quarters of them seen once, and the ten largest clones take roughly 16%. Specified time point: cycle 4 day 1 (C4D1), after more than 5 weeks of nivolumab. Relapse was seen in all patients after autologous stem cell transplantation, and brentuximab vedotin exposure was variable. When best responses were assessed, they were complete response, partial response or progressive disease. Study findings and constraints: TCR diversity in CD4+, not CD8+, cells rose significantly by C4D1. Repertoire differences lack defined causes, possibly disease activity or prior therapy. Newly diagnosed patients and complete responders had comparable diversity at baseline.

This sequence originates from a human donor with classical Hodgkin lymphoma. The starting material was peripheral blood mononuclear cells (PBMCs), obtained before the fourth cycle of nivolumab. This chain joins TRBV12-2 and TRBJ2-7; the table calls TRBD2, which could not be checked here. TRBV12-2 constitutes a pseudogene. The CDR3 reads CASRLGGLVLYEQYF. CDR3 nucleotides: TGTGCAAGTCGCTTAGGGGGACTAGTTCTTTACGAGCAGTACTTC.